This T cell receptor beta chain was found in a study of T cell responses to AZD1222 COVID-19 vaccine. Findings and limits, study-wide: Nearly half of spike-specific TCRs reportedly go after variant regions that carry no mutations. Donors were chiefly white British, with a greater number of females, and clonal diversity was perhaps underestimated. A rise in Spike-specific TCR breadth and depth followed two AZD1222 doses.

Concerning this clone itself: Its specificity is unknown.

The repertoire was sequenced with immunoSEQ multiplex PCR; TCRdb's copy has only in-frame clones and lacks some. The sample consists of around 180,000 clones, around 89% of them appearing once. Recipients boosted at about 4 weeks or about 12 weeks are pooled. The CDR3 is 15 residues long. The V end was cut by 5 bases, the J end by 2 bases, with 10 bases between. Germline V gene lookup returns CDR1 MDHEN and CDR2 SYDVKM. Source: peripheral blood, taken 28 days after the second AZD1222 dose. The receptor was derived from an adult who received the AZD1222 COVID-19 vaccine. This sequence joins TRBV28 and TRBJ2-6; tentative D call: TRBD2 (6 bases). CDR3 protein: CASSTGGAGANVLTF. CDR3 bases: TGTGCCAGCAGTACCGGAGGGGCTGGGGCCAACGTCCTGACTTTC.